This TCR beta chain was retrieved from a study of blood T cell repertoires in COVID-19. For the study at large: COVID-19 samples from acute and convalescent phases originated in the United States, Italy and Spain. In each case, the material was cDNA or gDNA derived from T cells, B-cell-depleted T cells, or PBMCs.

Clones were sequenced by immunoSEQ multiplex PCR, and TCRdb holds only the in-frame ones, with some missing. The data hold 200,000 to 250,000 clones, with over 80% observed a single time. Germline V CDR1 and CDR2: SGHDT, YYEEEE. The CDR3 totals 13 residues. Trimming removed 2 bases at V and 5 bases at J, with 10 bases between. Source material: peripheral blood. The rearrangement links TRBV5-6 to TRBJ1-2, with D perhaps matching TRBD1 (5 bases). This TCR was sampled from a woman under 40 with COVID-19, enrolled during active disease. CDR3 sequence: CASSLRQSYGYTF. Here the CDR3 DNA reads TGTGCCAGCAGCTTAAGACAGTCGTATGGCTACACCTTC.